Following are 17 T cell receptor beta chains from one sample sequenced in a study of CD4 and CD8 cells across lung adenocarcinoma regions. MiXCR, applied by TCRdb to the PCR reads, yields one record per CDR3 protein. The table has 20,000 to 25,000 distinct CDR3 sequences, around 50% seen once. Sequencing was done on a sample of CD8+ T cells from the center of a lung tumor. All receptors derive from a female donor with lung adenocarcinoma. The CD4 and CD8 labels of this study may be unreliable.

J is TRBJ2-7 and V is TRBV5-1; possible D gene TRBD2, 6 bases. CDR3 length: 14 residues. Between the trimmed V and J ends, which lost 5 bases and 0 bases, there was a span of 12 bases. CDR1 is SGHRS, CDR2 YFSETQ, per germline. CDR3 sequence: CASSLAGNSYEQYF. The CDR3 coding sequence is TGCGCCAGCAGTCTGGCGGGGAACTCCTACGAGCAGTACTTC.

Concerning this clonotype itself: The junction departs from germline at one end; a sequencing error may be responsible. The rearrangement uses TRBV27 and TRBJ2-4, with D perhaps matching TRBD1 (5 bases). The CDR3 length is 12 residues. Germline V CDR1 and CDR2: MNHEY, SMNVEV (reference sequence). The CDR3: CAGRCVKNMQYF. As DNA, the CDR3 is TGTGCGGGGCGGTGCGTCAAAAACATGCAGTACTTC.

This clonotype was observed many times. The CDR3 spells CASSQGKAGNTEAFF. The CDR3 DNA is TGCGCCAGCAGCCAAGGAAAGGCGGGAAACACTGAAGCTTTCTTT. The V and J genes are TRBV4-1 and TRBJ1-1; D gene ambiguous. The ends were cut back, 1 base at V and 2 bases at J, with 11 bases in the middle. Germline-derived CDR1 and CDR2 are MGHRA and YSYEKL. CDR3 length equals 15 residues.

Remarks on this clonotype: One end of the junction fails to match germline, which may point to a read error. CDR3 in amino acids: CASRGLGGRDQDTQYF. The CDR3 nucleotides are TGTGCCAGCAGGGGGCTCGGGGGCCGTGACCAAGACACCCAGTACTTC. The chain joins TRBV6-1 to TRBJ2-5, with D perhaps being TRBD1 or TRBD2 (6 bases each). Germline lookup yields CDR1 MNHNS and CDR2 SASEGT. The CDR3 has 16 residues.

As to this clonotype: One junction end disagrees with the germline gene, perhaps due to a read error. The CDR3 reads CAGSGERDPDTQYF. Here the CDR3 DNA reads TGCGCCGGCAGCGGAGAGCGGGACCCAGATACGCAGTATTTT. This sequence joins TRBV10-1 and TRBJ2-5; 7 positions agree with TRBD2. The J call is in doubt because the DNA end fits TRBJ2-3 better. The CDR3 runs to 14 residues. CDR1 and CDR2 from the germline V gene are WNHNN and SYGVQD (reference sequence).

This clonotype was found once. CDR3 region: CASSGGLAGITDTQYF. CDR3 in DNA: TGTGCCAGCAGCGGGGGGCTAGCGGGCATCACAGATACGCAGTATTTT. The chain recombines TRBV2 with TRBJ2-3, with TRBD2 matching over 8 bases. CDR1 SNHLY and CDR2 FYNNEI come from the germline V gene. With 6 bases clipped from V and 2 bases from J, the junction kept 10 bases outside the gene matches. This CDR3 is built from 16 residues.

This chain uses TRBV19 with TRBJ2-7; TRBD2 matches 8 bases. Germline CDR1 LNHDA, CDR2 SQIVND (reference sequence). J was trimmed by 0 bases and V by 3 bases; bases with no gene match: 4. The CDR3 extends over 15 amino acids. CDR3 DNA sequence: TGTGCCAGTAGTATTGCGGGGGGACCCTCCTACGAGCAGTACGTC. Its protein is CASSIAGGPSYEQYV.

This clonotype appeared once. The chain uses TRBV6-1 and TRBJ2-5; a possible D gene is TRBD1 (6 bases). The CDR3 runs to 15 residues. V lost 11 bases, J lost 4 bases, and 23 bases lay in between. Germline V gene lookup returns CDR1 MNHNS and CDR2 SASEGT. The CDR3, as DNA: TGTGCCGGCGGTGATGGGGGCCGTTACACAGAGACCCAGTACTTC. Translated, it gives CAGGDGGRYTETQYF.

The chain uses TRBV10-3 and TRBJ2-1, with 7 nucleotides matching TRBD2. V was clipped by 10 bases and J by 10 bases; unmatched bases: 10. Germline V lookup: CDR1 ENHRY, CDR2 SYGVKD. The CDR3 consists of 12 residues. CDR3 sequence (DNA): TGTGCCACAATGCGGGGGAGAAGCGAGCAGTTCTTC. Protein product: CATMRGRSEQFF.

CDR3 nucleotide sequence: TGTGCCAGCAGCCCTTACCGGGACAGGGCCAACGTCCTGACTTTC. It encodes CASSPYRDRANVLTF. The rearrangement uses TRBV7-8 and TRBJ2-6; a weak D match, TRBD1 (6 bases). This CDR3 region has 15 residues. Trimming pared 5 bases from V and 5 bases from J, leaving 13 bases between. Germline assignment: CDR1 SGHVS and CDR2 FQNEAQ.

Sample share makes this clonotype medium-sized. The CDR3: CAISPQGASYEQYF. The CDR3 DNA follows: TGTGCCATCAGCCCACAGGGGGCCTCCTACGAGCAGTACTTC. V and J are TRBV10-3 and TRBJ2-7; 9 bases are a match to TRBD1. The CDR3 has 14 amino acids. After removal of 6 bases from V and 0 bases from J, the junction contained 3 bases not matched to a gene. Germline loops: CDR1 ENHRY, CDR2 SYGVKD.

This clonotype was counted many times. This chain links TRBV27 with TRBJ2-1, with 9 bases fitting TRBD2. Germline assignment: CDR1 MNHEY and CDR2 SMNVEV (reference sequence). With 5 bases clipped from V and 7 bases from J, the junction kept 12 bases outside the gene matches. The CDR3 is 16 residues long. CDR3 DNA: TGTGCCAGCAGTCCCCAGGGTAGCGGGAGATTTAATGAGCAGTTCTTC. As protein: CASSPQGSGRFNEQFF.

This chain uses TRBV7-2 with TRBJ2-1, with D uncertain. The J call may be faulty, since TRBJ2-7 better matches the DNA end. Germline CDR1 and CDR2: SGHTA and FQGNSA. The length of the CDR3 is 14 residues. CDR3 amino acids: CASSLVVGKYEQYF. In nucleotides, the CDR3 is TGTGCCAGCAGCTTAGTTGTGGGCAAGTACGAGCAGTACTTC.

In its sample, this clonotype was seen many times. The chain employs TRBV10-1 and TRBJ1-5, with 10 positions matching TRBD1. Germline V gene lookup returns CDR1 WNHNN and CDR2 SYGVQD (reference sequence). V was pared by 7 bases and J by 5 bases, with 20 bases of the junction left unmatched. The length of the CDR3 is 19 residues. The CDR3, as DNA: TGCGCCAGCATGAGGACCGGGTTGGTGGACAGGGGGGCAGATCAGCCCCAGCATTTT. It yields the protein CASMRTGLVDRGADQPQHF.

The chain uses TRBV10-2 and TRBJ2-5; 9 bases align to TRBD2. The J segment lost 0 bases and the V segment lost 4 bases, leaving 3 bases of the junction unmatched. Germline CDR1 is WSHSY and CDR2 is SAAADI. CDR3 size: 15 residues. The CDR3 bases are TGCGCCAGCAGTGTAGCGGGAGAGTACCAAGAGACCCAGTACTTC. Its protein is CASSVAGEYQETQYF.

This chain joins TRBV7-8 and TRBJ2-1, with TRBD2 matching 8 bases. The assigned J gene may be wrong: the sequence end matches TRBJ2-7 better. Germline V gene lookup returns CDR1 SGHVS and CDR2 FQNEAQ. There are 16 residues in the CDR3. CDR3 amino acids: CASAGYGRGDTDTQYF. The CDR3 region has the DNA TGTGCCAGCGCGGGATACGGGAGGGGTGACACAGATACGCAGTACTTC.

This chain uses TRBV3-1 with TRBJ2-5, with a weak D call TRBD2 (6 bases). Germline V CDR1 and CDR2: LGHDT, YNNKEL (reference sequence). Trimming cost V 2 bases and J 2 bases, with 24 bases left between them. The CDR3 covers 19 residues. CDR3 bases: TGTGCCAGCAGCCAATCGTGGGGTCCGTCTAGCGTCCGGCAAGAGACCCAGTACTTC. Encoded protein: CASSQSWGPSSVRQETQYF.